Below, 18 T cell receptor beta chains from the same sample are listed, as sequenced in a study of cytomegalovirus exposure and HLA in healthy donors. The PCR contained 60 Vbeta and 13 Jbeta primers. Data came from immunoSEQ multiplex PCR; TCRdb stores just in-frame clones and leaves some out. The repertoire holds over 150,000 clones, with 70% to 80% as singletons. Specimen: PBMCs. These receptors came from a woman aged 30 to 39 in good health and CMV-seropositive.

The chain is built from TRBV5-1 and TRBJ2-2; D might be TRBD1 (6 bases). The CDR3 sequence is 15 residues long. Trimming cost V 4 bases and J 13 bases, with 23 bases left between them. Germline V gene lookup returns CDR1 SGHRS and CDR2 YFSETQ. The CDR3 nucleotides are TGCGCCAGCAGCCTTATTAGACAGGACCCCAGTGGGCTGTTTTTT. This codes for CASSLIRQDPSGLFF.

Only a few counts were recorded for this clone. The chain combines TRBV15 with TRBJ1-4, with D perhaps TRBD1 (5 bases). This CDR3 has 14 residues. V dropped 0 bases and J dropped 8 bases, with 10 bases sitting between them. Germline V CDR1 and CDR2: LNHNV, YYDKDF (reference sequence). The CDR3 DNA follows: TGTGCCACCAGCAGAGATAGGGGTCCGGAAAAACTGTTTTTT. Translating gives CATSRDRGPEKLFF.

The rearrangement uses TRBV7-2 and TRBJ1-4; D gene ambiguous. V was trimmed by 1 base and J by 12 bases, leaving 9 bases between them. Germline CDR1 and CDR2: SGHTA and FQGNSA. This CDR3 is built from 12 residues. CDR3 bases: TGTGCCAGCAGCTTAGACACCCTCGAACTGTTTTTT. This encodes CASSLDTLELFF.

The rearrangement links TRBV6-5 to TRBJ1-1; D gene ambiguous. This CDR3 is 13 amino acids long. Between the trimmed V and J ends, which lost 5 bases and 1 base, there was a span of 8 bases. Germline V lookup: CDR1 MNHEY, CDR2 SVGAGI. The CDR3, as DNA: TGTGCCAGCAGTGGCCGCAGGAACACTGAAGCTTTCTTT. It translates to CASSGRRNTEAFF.

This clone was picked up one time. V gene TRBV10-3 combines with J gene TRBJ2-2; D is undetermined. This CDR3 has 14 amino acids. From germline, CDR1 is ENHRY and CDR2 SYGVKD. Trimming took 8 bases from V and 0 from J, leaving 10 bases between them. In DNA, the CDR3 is TGTGCCATCCGGTCCCGCTCGAACACCGGGGAGCTGTTTTTT. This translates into CAIRSRSNTGELFF.

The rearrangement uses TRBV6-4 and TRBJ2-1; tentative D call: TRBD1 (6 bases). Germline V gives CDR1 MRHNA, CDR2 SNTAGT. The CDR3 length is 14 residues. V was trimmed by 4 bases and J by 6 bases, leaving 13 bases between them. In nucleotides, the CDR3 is TGTGCCAGCAGTGTAGGGACATGGGCCAATGAGCAGTTCTTC. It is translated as CASSVGTWANEQFF.

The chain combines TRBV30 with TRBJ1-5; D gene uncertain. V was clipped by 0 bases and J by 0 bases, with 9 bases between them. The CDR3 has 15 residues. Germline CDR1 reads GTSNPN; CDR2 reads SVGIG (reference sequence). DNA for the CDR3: TGTGCCTGGAGTGTACGCCTAGATAGCAATCAGCCCCAGCATTTT. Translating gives CAWSVRLDSNQPQHF.

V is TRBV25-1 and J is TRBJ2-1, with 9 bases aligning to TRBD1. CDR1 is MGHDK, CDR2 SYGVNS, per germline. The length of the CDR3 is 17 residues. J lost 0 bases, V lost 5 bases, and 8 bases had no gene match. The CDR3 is CASSSGTGRNSYNEQFF. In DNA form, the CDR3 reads TGTGCCAGCAGTTCCGGGACAGGGAGGAACTCCTACAATGAGCAGTTCTTC. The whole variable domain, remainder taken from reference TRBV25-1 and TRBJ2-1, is EADIYQTPRYLVIGTGKKITLECSQTMGHDKMYWYQQDPGMELHLIHYSYGVNSTEKGDLSSESTVSRIRTEHFPLTLESARPSHTSQYLCASSSGTGRNSYNEQFFGPGTRLTVL.

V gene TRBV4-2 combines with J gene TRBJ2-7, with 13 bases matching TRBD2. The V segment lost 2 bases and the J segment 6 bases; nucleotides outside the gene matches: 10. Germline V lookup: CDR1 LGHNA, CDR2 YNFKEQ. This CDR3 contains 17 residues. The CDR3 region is CASSQTVLAGGPVEQYF. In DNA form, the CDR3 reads TGTGCCAGCAGCCAAACAGTACTAGCGGGAGGGCCTGTCGAGCAGTACTTC.

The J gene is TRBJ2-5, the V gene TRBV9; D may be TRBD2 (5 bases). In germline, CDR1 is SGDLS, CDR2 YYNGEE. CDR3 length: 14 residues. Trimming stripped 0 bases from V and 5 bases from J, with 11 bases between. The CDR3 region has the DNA TGTGCCAGCAGCGTAGGCTCCCGCGGGGAGACCCAGTACTTC. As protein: CASSVGSRGETQYF.

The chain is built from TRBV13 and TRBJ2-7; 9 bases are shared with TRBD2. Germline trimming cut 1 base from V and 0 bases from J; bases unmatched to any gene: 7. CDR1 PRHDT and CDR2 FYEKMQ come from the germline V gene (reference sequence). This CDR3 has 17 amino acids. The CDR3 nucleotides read TGTGCCAGCAGCTTAGCGTCTAGCGGGAAGAGCTCCTACGAGCAGTACTTC. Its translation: CASSLASSGKSSYEQYF.

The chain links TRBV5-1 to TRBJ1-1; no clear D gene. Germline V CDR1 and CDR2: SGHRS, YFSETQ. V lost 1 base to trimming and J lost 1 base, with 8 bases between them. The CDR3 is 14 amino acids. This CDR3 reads CASSLIRENTEAFF. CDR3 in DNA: TGCGCCAGCAGCTTGATAAGAGAGAACACTGAAGCTTTCTTT.

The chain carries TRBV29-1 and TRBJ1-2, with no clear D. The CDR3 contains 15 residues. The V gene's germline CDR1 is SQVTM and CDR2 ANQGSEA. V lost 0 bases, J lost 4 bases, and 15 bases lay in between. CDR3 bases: TGCAGCGTTGAAGATCTTAACCCCGCGGGCTATGGCTACACCTTC. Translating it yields CSVEDLNPAGYGYTF.

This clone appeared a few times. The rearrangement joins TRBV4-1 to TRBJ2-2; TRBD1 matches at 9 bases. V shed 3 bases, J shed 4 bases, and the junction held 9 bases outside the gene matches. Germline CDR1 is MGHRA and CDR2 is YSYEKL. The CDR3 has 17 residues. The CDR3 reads CASSQRGHRGRTGELFF. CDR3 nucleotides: TGCGCCAGCAGCCAGAGAGGGCACAGGGGGCGCACCGGGGAGCTGTTTTTT.

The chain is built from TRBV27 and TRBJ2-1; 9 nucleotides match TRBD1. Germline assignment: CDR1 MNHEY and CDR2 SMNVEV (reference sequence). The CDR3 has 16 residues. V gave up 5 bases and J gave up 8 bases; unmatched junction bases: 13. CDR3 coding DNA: TGTGCCAGCAGTCTCACAGGGGGCGCGTATAGAGATGAGCAGTTCTTC. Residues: CASSLTGGAYRDEQFF.

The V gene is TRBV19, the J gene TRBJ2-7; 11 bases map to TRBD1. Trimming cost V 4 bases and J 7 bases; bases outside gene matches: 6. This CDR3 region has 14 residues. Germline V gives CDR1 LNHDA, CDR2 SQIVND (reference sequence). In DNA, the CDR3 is TGTGCCAGTAGTACGGACAGGGGGCGGTCAGAGCAGTACTTC. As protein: CASSTDRGRSEQYF. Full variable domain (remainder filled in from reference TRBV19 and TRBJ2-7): DGGITQSPKYLFRKEGQNVTLSCEQNLNHDAMYWYRQDPGQGLRLIYYSQIVNDFQKGDIAEGYSVSREKKESFPLTVTSAQKNPTAFYLCASSTDRGRSEQYFGPGTRLTVT.

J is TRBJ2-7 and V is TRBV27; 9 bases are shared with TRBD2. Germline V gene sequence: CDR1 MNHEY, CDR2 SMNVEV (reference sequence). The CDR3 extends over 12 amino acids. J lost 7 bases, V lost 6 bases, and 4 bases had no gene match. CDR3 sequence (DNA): TGTGCCAGCAGAGGACTAGCGAATGAGCAGTACTTC. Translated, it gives CASRGLANEQYF.

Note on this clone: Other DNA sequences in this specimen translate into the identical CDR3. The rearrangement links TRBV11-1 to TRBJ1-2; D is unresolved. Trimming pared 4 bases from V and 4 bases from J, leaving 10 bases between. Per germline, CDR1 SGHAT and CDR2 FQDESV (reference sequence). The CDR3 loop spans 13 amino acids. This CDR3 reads CASSYGVGYGYTF. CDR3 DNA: TGTGCCAGCAGCTACGGGGTGGGCTATGGCTACACCTTC. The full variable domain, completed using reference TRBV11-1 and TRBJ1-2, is EAEVAQSPRYKITEKSQAVAFWCDPISGHATLYWYRQILGQGPELLVQFQDESVVDDSQLPKDRFSAERLKGVDSTLKIQPAELGDSAMYLCASSYGVGYGYTFGSGTRLTVV.